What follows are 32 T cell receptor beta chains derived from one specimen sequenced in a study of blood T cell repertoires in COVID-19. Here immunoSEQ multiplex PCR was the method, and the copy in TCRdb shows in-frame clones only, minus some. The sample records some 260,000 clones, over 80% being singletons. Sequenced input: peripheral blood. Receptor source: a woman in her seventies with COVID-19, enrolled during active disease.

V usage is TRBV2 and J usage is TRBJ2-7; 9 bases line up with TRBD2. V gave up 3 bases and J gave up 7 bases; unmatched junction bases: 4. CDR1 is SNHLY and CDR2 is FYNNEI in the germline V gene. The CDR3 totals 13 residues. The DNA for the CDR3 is TGTGCCAGCAGTGAGTACCTAGCGGGAGAGCAGTACTTC. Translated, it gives CASSEYLAGEQYF.

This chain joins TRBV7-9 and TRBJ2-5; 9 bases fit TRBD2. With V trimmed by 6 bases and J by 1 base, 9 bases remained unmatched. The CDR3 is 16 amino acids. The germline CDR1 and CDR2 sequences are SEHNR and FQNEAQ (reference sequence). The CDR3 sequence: CASRQGAGGPQETQYF. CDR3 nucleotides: TGTGCCAGCAGGCAAGGGGCGGGAGGGCCCCAAGAGACCCAGTACTTC.

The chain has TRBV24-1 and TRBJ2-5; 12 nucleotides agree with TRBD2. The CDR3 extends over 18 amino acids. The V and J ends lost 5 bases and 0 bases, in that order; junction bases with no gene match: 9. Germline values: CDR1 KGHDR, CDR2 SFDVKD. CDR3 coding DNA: TGTGCCACCAGTGCCCGACTAGCGGGGGAACTGTACCAAGAGACCCAGTACTTC. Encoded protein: CATSARLAGELYQETQYF.

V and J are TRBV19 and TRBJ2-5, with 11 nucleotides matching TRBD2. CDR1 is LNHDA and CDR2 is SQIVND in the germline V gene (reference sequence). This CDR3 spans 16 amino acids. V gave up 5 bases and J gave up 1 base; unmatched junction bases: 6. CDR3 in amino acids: CASSPLSGRAQETQYF. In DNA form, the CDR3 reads TGTGCCAGTAGTCCCCTTAGCGGGAGGGCCCAAGAGACCCAGTACTTC.

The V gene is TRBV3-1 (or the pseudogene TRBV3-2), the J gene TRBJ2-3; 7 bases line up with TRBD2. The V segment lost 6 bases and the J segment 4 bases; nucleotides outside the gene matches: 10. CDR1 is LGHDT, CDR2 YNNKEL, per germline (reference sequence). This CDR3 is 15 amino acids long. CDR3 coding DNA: TGTGCCAGCAGACACGGCGGGAGAGGATCAGATACGCAGTATTTT. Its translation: CASRHGGRGSDTQYF.

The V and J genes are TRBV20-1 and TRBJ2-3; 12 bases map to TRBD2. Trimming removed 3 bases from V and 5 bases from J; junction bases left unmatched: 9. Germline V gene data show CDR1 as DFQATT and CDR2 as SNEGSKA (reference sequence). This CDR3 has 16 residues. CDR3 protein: CSASEGLAGWGDTQYF. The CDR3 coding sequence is TGCAGTGCTAGTGAGGGACTAGCGGGTTGGGGAGATACGCAGTATTTT.

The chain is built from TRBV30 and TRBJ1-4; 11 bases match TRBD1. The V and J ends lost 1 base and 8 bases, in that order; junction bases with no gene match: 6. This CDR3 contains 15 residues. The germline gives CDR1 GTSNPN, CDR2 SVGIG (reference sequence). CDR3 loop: CAWSDSGTGGEKLFF. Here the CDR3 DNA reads TGTGCCTGGAGTGACTCCGGGACAGGGGGGGAAAAACTGTTTTTT.

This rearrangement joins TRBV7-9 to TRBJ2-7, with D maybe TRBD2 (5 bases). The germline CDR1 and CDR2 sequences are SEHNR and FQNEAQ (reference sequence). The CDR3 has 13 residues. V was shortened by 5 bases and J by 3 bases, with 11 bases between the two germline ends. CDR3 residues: CASSMRRDYEQYF. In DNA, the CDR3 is TGTGCCAGCAGCATGAGACGGGACTACGAGCAGTACTTC.

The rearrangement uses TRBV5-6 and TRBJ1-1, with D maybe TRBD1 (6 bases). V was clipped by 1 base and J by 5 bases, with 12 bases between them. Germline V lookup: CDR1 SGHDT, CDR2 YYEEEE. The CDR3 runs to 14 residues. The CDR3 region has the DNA TGTGCCAGCAGCTTGTACACAGGGTTAACTGAAGCTTTCTTT. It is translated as CASSLYTGLTEAFF.

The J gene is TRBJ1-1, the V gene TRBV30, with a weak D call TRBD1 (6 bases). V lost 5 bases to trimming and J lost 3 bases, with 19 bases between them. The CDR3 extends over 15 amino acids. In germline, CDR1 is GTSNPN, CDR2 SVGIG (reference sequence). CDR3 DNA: TGTGCCTGGCGTGGGGGGCCATCATTTTACACTGAAGCTTTCTTT. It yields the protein CAWRGGPSFYTEAFF.

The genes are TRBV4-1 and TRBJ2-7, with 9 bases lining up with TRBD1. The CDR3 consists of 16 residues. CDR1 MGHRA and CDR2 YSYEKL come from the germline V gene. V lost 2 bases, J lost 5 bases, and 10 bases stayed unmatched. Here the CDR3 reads CASSQRYTGGRNEQYF. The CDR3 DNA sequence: TGCGCCAGCAGCCAACGGTACACAGGGGGCCGAAACGAGCAGTACTTC.

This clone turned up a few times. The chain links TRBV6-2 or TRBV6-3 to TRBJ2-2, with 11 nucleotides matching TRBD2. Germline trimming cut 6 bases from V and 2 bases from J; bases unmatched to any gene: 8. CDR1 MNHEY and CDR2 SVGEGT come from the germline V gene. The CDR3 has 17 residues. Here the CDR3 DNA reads TGTGCCAGCAGCCGGGGACTAGCGGTTCATAACACCGGGGAGCTGTTTTTT. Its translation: CASSRGLAVHNTGELFF.

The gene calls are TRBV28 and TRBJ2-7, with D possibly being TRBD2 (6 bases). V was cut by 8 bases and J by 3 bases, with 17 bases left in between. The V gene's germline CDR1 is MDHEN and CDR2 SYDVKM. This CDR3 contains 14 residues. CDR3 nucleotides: TGTGCCAGCCTAAAACCCGGGGGAGGCTACGAGCAGTACTTC. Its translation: CASLKPGGGYEQYF.

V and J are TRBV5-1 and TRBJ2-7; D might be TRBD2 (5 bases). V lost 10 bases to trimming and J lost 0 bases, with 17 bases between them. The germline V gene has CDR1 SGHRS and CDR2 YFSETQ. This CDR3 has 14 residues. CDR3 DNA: TGCGCCTGCGCCTGGTCGGGAAGCTCCTACGAGCAGTACTTC. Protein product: CACAWSGSSYEQYF.

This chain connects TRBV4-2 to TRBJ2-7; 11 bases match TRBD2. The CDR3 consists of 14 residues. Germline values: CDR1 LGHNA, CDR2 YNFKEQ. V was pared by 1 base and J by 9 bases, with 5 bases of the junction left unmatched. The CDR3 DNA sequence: TGTGCCAGCAGCCAAGCCCCGGGACTAGCGGCGCAGTACTTC. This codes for CASSQAPGLAAQYF.

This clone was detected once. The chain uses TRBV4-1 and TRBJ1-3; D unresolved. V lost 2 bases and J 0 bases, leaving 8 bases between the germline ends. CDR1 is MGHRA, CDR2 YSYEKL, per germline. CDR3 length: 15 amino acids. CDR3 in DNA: TGCGCCAGCAGCCAAAGCGGTAACTCTGGAAACACCATATATTTT. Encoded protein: CASSQSGNSGNTIYF.

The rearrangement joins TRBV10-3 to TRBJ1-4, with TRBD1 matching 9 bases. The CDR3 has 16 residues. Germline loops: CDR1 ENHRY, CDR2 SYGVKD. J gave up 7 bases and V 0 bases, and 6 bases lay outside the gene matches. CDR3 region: CAISESRGTGSEKLFF. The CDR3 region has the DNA TGTGCCATCAGTGAGTCTCGGGGGACAGGGAGTGAAAAACTGTTTTTT.

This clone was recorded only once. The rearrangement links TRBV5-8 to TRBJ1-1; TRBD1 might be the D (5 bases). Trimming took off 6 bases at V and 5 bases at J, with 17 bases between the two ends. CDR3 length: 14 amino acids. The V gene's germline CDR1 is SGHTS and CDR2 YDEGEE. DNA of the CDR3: TGTGCCAGCAACTTTTTTTTCCAGGGAACTGAAGCTTTCTTT. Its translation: CASNFFFQGTEAFF.

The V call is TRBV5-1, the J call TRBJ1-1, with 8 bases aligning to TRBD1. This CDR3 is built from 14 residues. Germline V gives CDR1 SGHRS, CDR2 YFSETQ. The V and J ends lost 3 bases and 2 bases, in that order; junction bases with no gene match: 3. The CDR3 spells CASSSGQDNTEAFF. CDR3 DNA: TGCGCCAGCAGCTCGGGACAGGACAACACTGAAGCTTTCTTT.

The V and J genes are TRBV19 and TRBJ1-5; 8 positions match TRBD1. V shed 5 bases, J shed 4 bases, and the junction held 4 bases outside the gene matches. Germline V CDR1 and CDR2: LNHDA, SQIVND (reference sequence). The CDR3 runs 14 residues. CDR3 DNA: TGTGCCAGTAGTTCAGGGGGCCCTAATCAGCCCCAGCATTTT. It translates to CASSSGGPNQPQHF. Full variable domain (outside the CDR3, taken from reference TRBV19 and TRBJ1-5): DGGITQSPKYLFRKEGQNVTLSCEQNLNHDAMYWYRQDPGQGLRLIYYSQIVNDFQKGDIAEGYSVSREKKESFPLTVTSAQKNPTAFYLCASSSGGPNQPQHFGDGTRLSIL.

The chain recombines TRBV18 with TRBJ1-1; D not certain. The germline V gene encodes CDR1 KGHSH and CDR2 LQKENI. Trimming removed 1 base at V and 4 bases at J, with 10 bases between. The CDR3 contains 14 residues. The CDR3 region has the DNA TGTGCCAGCTCACCACGAGGGCTGGGCACTGAAGCTTTCTTT. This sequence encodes CASSPRGLGTEAFF.

CDR3 in DNA: TGTGCCAGCATTGGCGGGAGGGTCTACACCGGGGAGCTGTTTTTT. Residues: CASIGGRVYTGELFF. The chain recombines TRBV6-5 with TRBJ2-2; 9 bases line up with TRBD2. This CDR3 spans 15 amino acids. Germline V gene lookup returns CDR1 MNHEY and CDR2 SVGAGI. The J segment lost 3 bases and the V segment lost 7 bases, leaving 6 bases of the junction unmatched.

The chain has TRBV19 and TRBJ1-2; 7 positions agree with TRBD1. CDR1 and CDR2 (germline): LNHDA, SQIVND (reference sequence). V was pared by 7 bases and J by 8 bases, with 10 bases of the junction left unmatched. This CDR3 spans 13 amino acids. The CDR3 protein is CASISTGSTGYTF. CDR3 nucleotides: TGTGCCAGTATCTCGACAGGGTCGACCGGCTACACCTTC.

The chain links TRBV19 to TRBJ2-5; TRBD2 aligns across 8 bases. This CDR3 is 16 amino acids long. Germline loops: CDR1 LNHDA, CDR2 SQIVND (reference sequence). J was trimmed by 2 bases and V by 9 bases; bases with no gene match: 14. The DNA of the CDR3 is TGTGCCAGCTCGAATCGGGAGGGCCAGGGGCAAGAGACCCAGTACTTC. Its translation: CASSNREGQGQETQYF.

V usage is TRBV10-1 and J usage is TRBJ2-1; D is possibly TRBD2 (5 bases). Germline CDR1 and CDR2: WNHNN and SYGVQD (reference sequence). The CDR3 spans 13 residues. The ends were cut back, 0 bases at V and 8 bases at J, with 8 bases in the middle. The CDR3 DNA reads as TGCGCCAGCAGTGAGTCGGTGAGGGATGAGCAGTTCTTC. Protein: CASSESVRDEQFF.

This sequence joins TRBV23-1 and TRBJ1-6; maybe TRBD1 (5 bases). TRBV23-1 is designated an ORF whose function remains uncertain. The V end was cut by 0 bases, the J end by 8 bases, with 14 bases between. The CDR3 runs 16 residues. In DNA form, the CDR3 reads TGCGCCAGCAGTCAATCGTCAGGGAGGCTTGATTCACCCCTCCACTTT. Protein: CASSQSSGRLDSPLHF.

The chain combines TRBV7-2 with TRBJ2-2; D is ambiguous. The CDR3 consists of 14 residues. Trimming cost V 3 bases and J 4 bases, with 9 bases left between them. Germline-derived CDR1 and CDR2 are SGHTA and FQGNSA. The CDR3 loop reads CASSFAGRTGELFF. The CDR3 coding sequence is TGTGCCAGCAGCTTTGCTGGGCGCACCGGGGAGCTGTTTTTT.

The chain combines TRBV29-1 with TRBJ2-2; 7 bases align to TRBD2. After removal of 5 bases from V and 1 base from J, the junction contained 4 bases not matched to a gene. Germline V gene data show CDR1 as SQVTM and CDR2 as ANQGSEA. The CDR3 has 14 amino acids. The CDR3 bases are TGCAGCGTTCTTAAGCGGGGGAACACCGGGGAGCTGTTTTTT. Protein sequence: CSVLKRGNTGELFF.

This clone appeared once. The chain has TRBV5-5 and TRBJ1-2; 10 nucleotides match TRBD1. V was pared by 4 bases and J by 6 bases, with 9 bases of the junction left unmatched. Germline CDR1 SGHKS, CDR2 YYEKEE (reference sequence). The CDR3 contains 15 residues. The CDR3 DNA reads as TGTGCCAGCAGCAGGAATCTGGGACAGGGGCATGGCTACACCTTC. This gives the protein CASSRNLGQGHGYTF.

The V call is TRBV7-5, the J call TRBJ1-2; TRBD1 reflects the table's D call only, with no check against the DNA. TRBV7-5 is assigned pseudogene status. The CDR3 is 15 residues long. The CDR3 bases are TGTGCCAGAAGCCCAGAACGACAGGGTGGCTATGGCTACACCTTC. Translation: CARSPERQGGYGYTF.

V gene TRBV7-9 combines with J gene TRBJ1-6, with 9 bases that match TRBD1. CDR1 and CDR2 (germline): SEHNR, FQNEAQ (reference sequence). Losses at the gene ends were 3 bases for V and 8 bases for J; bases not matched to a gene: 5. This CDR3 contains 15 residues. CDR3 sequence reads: CASSLGTGLDSPLHF. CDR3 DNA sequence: TGTGCCAGCAGCTTGGGGACAGGGCTAGATTCACCCCTCCACTTT.

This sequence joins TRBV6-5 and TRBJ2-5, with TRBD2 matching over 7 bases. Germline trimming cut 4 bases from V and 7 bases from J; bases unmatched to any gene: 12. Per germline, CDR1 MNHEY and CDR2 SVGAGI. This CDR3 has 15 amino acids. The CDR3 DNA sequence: TGTGCCAGCAGTTCAAAAGGACTAGTTGGTGGGACCCAGTACTTC. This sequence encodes CASSSKGLVGGTQYF.